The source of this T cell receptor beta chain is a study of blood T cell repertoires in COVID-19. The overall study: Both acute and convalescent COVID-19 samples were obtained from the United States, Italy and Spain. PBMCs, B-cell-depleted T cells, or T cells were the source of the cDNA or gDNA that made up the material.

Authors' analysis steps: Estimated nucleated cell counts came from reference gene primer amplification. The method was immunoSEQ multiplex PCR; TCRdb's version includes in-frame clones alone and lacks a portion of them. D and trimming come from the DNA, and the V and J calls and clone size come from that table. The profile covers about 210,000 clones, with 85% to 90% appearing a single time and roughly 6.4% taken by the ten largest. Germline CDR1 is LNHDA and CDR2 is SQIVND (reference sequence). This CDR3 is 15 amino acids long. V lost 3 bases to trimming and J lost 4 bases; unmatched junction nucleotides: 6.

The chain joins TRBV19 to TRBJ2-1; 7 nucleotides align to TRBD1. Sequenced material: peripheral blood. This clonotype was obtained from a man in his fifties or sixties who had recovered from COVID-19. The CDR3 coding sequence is TGTGCCAGTAGTATTCCGGGACAGCCATACAATGAGCAGTTCTTC. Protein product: CASSIPGQPYNEQFF.